This T cell receptor (beta chain) originates from a study of T cells in Graves' hyperthyroidism and ophthalmopathy. Absent ophthalmopathy progression within 18 months defined stable Graves' hyperthyroidism. The investigators amplified TCR beta CDR3 regions from RNA transcripts. RT-PCR in the first round (using the HTBI primer set) targeted the TCR CDR3. Each CDR3 protein gets one entry after TCRdb re-called the multiplex PCR reads with MiXCR. Of 500,000 to 600,000 distinct CDR3 sequences in the sample, around 42% were seen once. Material: peripheral blood or thyroid tissue (not recorded which). The TCR sequence derives from a young woman with Graves' hyperthyroidism.

DNA for the CDR3: TGTGCTAGTGGACAATACCGATTCGGGTCTCGAAACACCATATATTTT. It translates to CASGQYRFGSRNTIYF. This chain joins TRBV12-3 or TRBV12-4 and TRBJ1-3; D might be TRBD1 (5 bases). There are 16 residues in the CDR3.